The TCR beta chain under discussion was sequenced for a study of blood T cell repertoires in COVID-19. The repertoire was sequenced with immunoSEQ multiplex PCR; TCRdb's copy has only in-frame clones and lacks some. The repertoire has 110,000 or so clones, more than 70% of them found once; the top ten carry less than 8.5%. The CDR3 runs 15 residues. V shed 3 bases, J shed 4 bases, and the junction held 8 bases outside the gene matches. CDR1 and CDR2 (germline): SGHTA, FQGNSA. The chain is built from TRBV7-2 and TRBJ2-5; 7 nucleotides agree with TRBD2. This TCR was sampled from a woman in her sixties or seventies who had recovered from COVID-19. Material: peripheral blood. The CDR3 DNA is TGTGCCAGCAGCTTGGGCGGGGGTGCGGGAGAGACCCAGTACTTC. This translates into CASSLGGGAGETQYF.